The 24 T cell receptor beta chains presented below share a single source sample, sequenced in a study of control samples from healthy donors and cancer patients. Here immunoSEQ multiplex PCR was the method, and the copy in TCRdb shows in-frame clones only, minus some. The table has 100,000 to 150,000 clones, about nine tenths seen once. The sequenced material came from PBMCs. These TCRs come from a man in his fifties with head and neck cancer.

The rearrangement uses TRBV6-5 and TRBJ1-5; no clear D gene. V was cut by 6 bases and J by 2 bases, with 8 bases left in between. Germline lookup yields CDR1 MNHEY and CDR2 SVGAGI. This CDR3 spans 13 amino acids. DNA for the CDR3: TGTGCCAGCAGGCCCCCGGGCAATCAGCCCCAGCATTTT. It specifies CASRPPGNQPQHF.

The genes are TRBV11-2 and TRBJ2-1; D gene uncertain. The V and J ends lost 2 bases and 7 bases respectively, with 3 bases between them. Germline CDR1 reads SGHAT; CDR2 reads FQNNGV. The CDR3 contains 11 residues. CDR3 in DNA: TGTGCCAGCAGCTTAAGTAATGAGCAGTTCTTC. It codes for CASSLSNEQFF.

The chain links TRBV2 to TRBJ1-5; 7 bases are a match to TRBD1. Trimming cost V 6 bases and J 4 bases; bases outside gene matches: 12. CDR3 length: 16 residues. CDR1 and CDR2 (germline): SNHLY, FYNNEI. Here the CDR3 reads CASRRADRVPNQPQHF. In DNA, the CDR3 is TGTGCCAGCAGGAGAGCCGACAGGGTACCTAATCAGCCCCAGCATTTT.

This chain uses TRBV12-3 or TRBV12-4 with TRBJ2-7; D possibly matches TRBD1 or TRBD2 (5 bases each). CDR3 length: 13 amino acids. Deletions cut 5 bases from V and 6 bases from J, with 14 bases between. The CDR3 DNA reads as TGTGCCAGCAGTCGGGACGGGCGTATCGAGCAGTACTTC. Translating gives CASSRDGRIEQYF.

The chain has TRBV10-3 and TRBJ1-3; no reliable D call. This CDR3 region has 15 residues. The germline CDR1 and CDR2 sequences are ENHRY and SYGVKD. With 6 bases removed from V and 0 bases from J, the gap between germline ends came to 12 bases. This CDR3 reads CAIRTRWDSGNTIYF. The CDR3 bases are TGTGCCATCAGGACCAGATGGGACTCTGGAAACACCATATATTTT.

This chain links TRBV6-5 with TRBJ1-2; no clear D. Trimming took off 4 bases at V and 2 bases at J, with 11 bases between the two ends. Germline loops: CDR1 MNHEY, CDR2 SVGAGI. The CDR3 totals 14 residues. The CDR3 DNA sequence: TGTGCCAGCAGTTCCCGCGGGGAAAACTATGGCTACACCTTC. It is translated as CASSSRGENYGYTF.

The chain is built from TRBV2 and TRBJ2-7; 11 positions match TRBD2. The V gene's germline CDR1 is SNHLY and CDR2 FYNNEI. The CDR3 is made up of 15 amino acids. The junction had 11 bases not matched to a gene; V was cut back by 11 bases and J by 2 bases. CDR3 sequence: CAYEKGTSGTYEQYF. The CDR3 nucleotides are TGTGCCTATGAAAAAGGGACTAGCGGAACCTACGAGCAGTACTTC.

This chain connects TRBV28 to TRBJ2-3, with TRBD1 matching over 7 bases. J gave up 3 bases and V 1 base, and 4 bases lay outside the gene matches. The length of the CDR3 is 15 residues. CDR1 is MDHEN and CDR2 is SYDVKM in the germline V gene. The CDR3: CASSLLTGRTDTQYF. The CDR3 DNA sequence: TGTGCCAGCAGTTTATTGACAGGGCGGACAGATACGCAGTATTTT.

V usage is TRBV5-4 and J usage is TRBJ2-7; 9 nucleotides agree with TRBD1. The CDR3 totals 15 residues. V was clipped by 0 bases and J by 6 bases; unmatched bases: 7. CDR1 is SGHNT and CDR2 is YYREEE in the germline V gene (reference sequence). The chain's CDR3 is CASSLAGTGIGEQYF. CDR3 DNA: TGTGCCAGCAGCTTGGCCGGGACAGGGATCGGCGAGCAGTACTTC.

DNA of the CDR3: TGTGCCAGCAGCTCGGGACAGCCGAACACTGAAGCTTTCTTT. The encoded protein is CASSSGQPNTEAFF. The chain links TRBV5-4 to TRBJ1-1, with TRBD1 matching 7 bases. V shed 3 bases and J 1 base; nucleotides not matched to a gene: 3. This CDR3 spans 14 amino acids. CDR1 is SGHNT, CDR2 YYREEE, per germline (reference sequence).

This clone occurred once. V gene TRBV6-5 combines with J gene TRBJ2-5; D uncertain. This CDR3 is 15 amino acids long. V shed 5 bases and J shed 4 bases, with 17 bases lying between them. The germline V gene encodes CDR1 MNHEY and CDR2 SVGAGI. The CDR3 is CASSPVFPVGETQYF. Here the CDR3 DNA reads TGTGCCAGCAGTCCCGTGTTTCCAGTGGGAGAGACCCAGTACTTC.

This chain uses TRBV5-1 with TRBJ1-4, with 8 bases that match TRBD1. Trimming removed 4 bases from V and 7 bases from J; junction bases left unmatched: 9. The germline V gene encodes CDR1 SGHRS and CDR2 YFSETQ. The CDR3 is 15 residues long. The CDR3 DNA is TGCGCCAGCAGCCCGCAGGGGGCTACATCTGAAAAACTGTTTTTT. Translation gives CASSPQGATSEKLFF.

The chain uses TRBV9 and TRBJ2-5; the D is unclear. The J call may be mistaken, given a closer DNA end match to TRBJ2-7. The CDR3 contains 15 residues. CDR1 is SGDLS, CDR2 YYNGEE, per germline. CDR3 loop: CASSVGEVYSYEQYF. DNA of the CDR3: TGTGCCAGCAGCGTAGGTGAGGTGTACTCCTACGAGCAGTACTTC.

J is TRBJ2-2 and V is TRBV7-9; weak D call: TRBD2 (6 bases). V gave up 6 bases and J gave up 1 base, with 18 bases separating them. CDR1 and CDR2 (germline): SEHNR, FQNEAQ (reference sequence). The CDR3 runs to 17 residues. This CDR3 is CASSQPQLAVNTGELFF. CDR3 in DNA: TGTGCCAGCAGTCAACCCCAACTAGCCGTGAACACCGGGGAGCTGTTTTTT.

The gene calls are TRBV12-1 and TRBJ2-5; TRBD2, the D gene given by the table, was not confirmed from the DNA. TRBV12-1 is shown as a pseudogene. This CDR3 has 15 residues. Here the CDR3 DNA reads TGTGCCAGCAGCTTACGGGGGGGGCCTAAAGAGACCCAGTACTTC. It encodes CASSLRGGPKETQYF.

A word on this clone: This sample includes further DNA sequences coding for the same CDR3. The V gene is TRBV7-9, the J gene TRBJ1-2; no clear D gene. The V gene's germline CDR1 is SEHNR and CDR2 FQNEAQ (reference sequence). The CDR3 is 12 amino acids. Trimming removed 1 base from V and 5 bases from J, with 5 bases in between. CDR3 bases: TGTGCCAGCAGCTTAGAAGGTTATGGCTACACCTTC. Translated: CASSLEGYGYTF.

This chain links TRBV5-5 with TRBJ2-1; D may match TRBD1 or TRBD2 (5 bases each). The CDR3 loop spans 15 amino acids. From germline, CDR1 is SGHKS and CDR2 YYEKEE (reference sequence). The V gene lost 3 bases and the J gene lost 8 bases, with 18 bases spanning the gap. The CDR3 coding sequence is TGTGCCAGCAGCTCCGGGACCTCGGGGATGGATGAGCAGTTCTTC. Amino acid sequence: CASSSGTSGMDEQFF. The full variable domain, with the rest looked up from reference TRBV5-5 and TRBJ2-1, is DAGVTQSPTHLIKTRGQQVTLRCSPISGHKSVSWYQQVLGQGPQFIFQYYEKEERGRGNFPDRFSARQFPNYSSELNVNALLLGDSALYLCASSSGTSGMDEQFFGPGTRLTVL.

The chain recombines TRBV5-1 with TRBJ1-1; 10 bases fit TRBD1. Germline assignment: CDR1 SGHRS and CDR2 YFSETQ. The V segment lost 3 bases and the J segment 1 base; nucleotides outside the gene matches: 3. The CDR3 loop spans 15 amino acids. The CDR3 protein is CASSSRDRGNTEAFF. For the CDR3, the DNA is TGCGCCAGCAGCTCCCGGGACAGGGGGAACACTGAAGCTTTCTTT.

The chain carries TRBV7-2 and TRBJ1-2; D remains ambiguous. V lost 5 bases to trimming and J lost 1 base, with 8 bases between them. This CDR3 has 13 amino acids. Germline-derived CDR1 and CDR2 are SGHTA and FQGNSA. The CDR3 loop reads CASSAGSNYGYTF. In nucleotides, the CDR3 is TGTGCCAGCAGCGCCGGGAGTAACTATGGCTACACCTTC. Supplemented by reference TRBV7-2 and TRBJ1-2, the full variable domain reads GAGVSQSPSNKVTEKGKDVELRCDPISGHTALYWYRQSLGQGLEFLIYFQGNSAPDKSGLPSDRFSAERTGGSVSTLTIQRTQQEDSAVYLCASSAGSNYGYTFGSGTRLTVV.

V and J are TRBV7-9 and TRBJ1-4; possibly TRBD1 for D (5 bases). With 8 bases removed from V and 7 bases from J, the gap between germline ends came to 11 bases. CDR3 size: 12 residues. Germline V gives CDR1 SEHNR, CDR2 FQNEAQ (reference sequence). The CDR3 region has the DNA TGTGCCAGCGGCCTTAGGGGTGAAAAACTGTTTTTT. Protein sequence: CASGLRGEKLFF.

This clone was counted between two and nine times. The CDR3 loop reads CASSPGGGNEQYF. For the CDR3, the DNA is TGTGCCAGCTCACCAGGGGGGGGTAACGAGCAGTACTTC. This chain connects TRBV18 to TRBJ2-7, with 7 nucleotides matching TRBD2. V lost 2 bases to trimming and J lost 5 bases; unmatched junction nucleotides: 3. CDR3 length equals 13 residues. CDR1 is KGHSH and CDR2 is LQKENI in the germline V gene.

The chain couples TRBV5-4 to TRBJ2-3, with 10 positions matching TRBD2. The CDR3 has 18 amino acids. The germline gives CDR1 SGHNT, CDR2 YYREEE (reference sequence). The J segment lost 1 base and the V segment lost 0 bases, leaving 8 bases of the junction unmatched. The CDR3 region has the DNA TGTGCCAGCAGCTTGGGGCTAGCGGGAGTATCCGGCACAGATACGCAGTATTTT. Its protein product is CASSLGLAGVSGTDTQYF.

There are a few counts of this clone. The chain is built from TRBV7-3 and TRBJ2-1, with 10 bases identical to TRBD1. The V gene end was trimmed by 4 bases and the J gene end by 4 bases; junction bases not matched to a gene: 10. The CDR3 consists of 17 residues. Germline V CDR1 and CDR2: SGHTA, FQGTGA. CDR3 sequence (DNA): TGTGCCAGCAGCTCGGGACGCGGGACAGGGGAATACAATGAGCAGTTCTTC. Translation gives CASSSGRGTGEYNEQFF.

The J gene is TRBJ2-1, the V gene TRBV13; no definite D call. The CDR3 covers 12 residues. V lost 4 bases, J lost 5 bases, and 6 bases lay in between. Germline-derived CDR1 and CDR2 are PRHDT and FYEKMQ (reference sequence). DNA of the CDR3: TGTGCCAGCAGCTGGGCAAACAATGAGCAGTTCTTC. It encodes CASSWANNEQFF. The variable domain in full, with the rest retrieved from reference TRBV13 and TRBJ2-1, is AAGVIQSPRHLIKEKRETATLKCYPIPRHDTVYWYQQGPGQDPQFLISFYEKMQSDKGSIPDRFSAQQFSDYHSELNMSSLELGDSALYFCASSWANNEQFFGPGTRLTVL.